These 9 T cell receptor beta chains were sequenced from one sample in a study of T cell responses to AZD1222 COVID-19 vaccine. Here immunoSEQ multiplex PCR was the method, and the copy in TCRdb shows in-frame clones only, minus some. The table has 200,000 to 250,000 clones, more than 85% seen once. Here the sequenced sample was peripheral blood, taken on day 0 of MenACWY control vaccination. These receptors all stem from an adult in good health.

V and J are TRBV19 and TRBJ1-2; 8 bases are shared with TRBD1. The germline gives CDR1 LNHDA, CDR2 SQIVND (reference sequence). The junction had 9 bases not matched to a gene; V was cut back by 6 bases and J by 3 bases. The CDR3 sequence is 15 residues long. CDR3 DNA: TGTGCCAGTAGCGCCTTCGGGACAGGCGACTATGGCTACACCTTC. It translates to CASSAFGTGDYGYTF. Variable domain in full (rest from reference TRBV19 and TRBJ1-2): DGGITQSPKYLFRKEGQNVTLSCEQNLNHDAMYWYRQDPGQGLRLIYYSQIVNDFQKGDIAEGYSVSREKKESFPLTVTSAQKNPTAFYLCASSAFGTGDYGYTFGSGTRLTVV.

V gene TRBV24-1 combines with J gene TRBJ2-2; 11 bases agree with TRBD1. Germline V gene lookup returns CDR1 KGHDR and CDR2 SFDVKD. V shed 4 bases and J 7 bases; nucleotides not matched to a gene: 7. The CDR3 loop spans 16 amino acids. The CDR3 sequence: CATSDPGTGGGGELFF. The CDR3 DNA is TGTGCCACCAGTGACCCCGGGACAGGGGGAGGCGGGGAGCTGTTTTTT.

V and J are TRBV19 and TRBJ1-1, with 7 bases identical to TRBD1. V shed 7 bases and J 2 bases; nucleotides not matched to a gene: 7. The CDR3 has 14 residues. Germline CDR1 LNHDA, CDR2 SQIVND (reference sequence). The CDR3 is CASTPDRVNTEAFF. CDR3 coding DNA: TGTGCCAGTACCCCTGACAGGGTTAACACTGAAGCTTTCTTT.

The chain employs TRBV5-6 and TRBJ1-4, with D possibly matching TRBD1 (5 bases). This CDR3 spans 16 amino acids. V was shortened by 0 bases and J by 6 bases, with 15 bases between the two germline ends. The germline V gene encodes CDR1 SGHDT and CDR2 YYEEEE. The CDR3 loop is CASSLVGGVVDEKLFF. As DNA, the CDR3 is TGTGCCAGCAGCTTGGTTGGAGGGGTAGTCGATGAAAAACTGTTTTTT.

The V call is TRBV21-1, the J call TRBJ2-7; the table assigns TRBD1, which was not confirmed against the DNA. TRBV21-1 is a pseudogene locus. CDR3 length: 14 amino acids. The CDR3 sequence is CASIRTGFYYEQYF. The DNA for the CDR3 is TGTGCCAGCATCCGGACAGGTTTTTACTACGAGCAGTACTTC.

V gene TRBV3-1 (or the pseudogene TRBV3-2) combines with J gene TRBJ1-1; possibly TRBD1 for D (6 bases). V shed 6 bases and J shed 1 base, with 18 bases lying between them. Per germline, CDR1 LGHDT and CDR2 YNNKEL (reference sequence). This CDR3 has 16 residues. CDR3: CASRPERGGGNTEAFF. The CDR3 DNA is TGTGCCAGCAGACCTGAAAGGGGGGGAGGGAACACTGAAGCTTTCTTT.

This clone has a single count. The chain employs TRBV19 and TRBJ2-2, with TRBD2 matching over 7 bases. Looked up from germline, CDR1 is LNHDA and CDR2 is SQIVND (reference sequence). The CDR3 runs to 16 residues. J was trimmed by 4 bases and V by 6 bases; bases with no gene match: 11. The DNA of the CDR3 is TGTGCCAGTAGCCCTATTCGCGGGGGTTCCACCGGGGAGCTGTTTTTT. This encodes CASSPIRGGSTGELFF.

DNA of the CDR3: TGTGCCAGCAGCCAGGCGGGGACTTCTTATTACGAGCAGTACTTC. This gives the protein CASSQAGTSYYEQYF. The chain joins TRBV7-2 to TRBJ2-7; D is perhaps TRBD2 (6 bases). Germline values: CDR1 SGHTA, CDR2 FQGNSA. The V end lost 5 bases, the J end lost 4 bases, and 18 bases lay between the germline ends. The CDR3 has 15 amino acids. Complete variable domain (other parts from reference TRBV7-2 and TRBJ2-7): GAGVSQSPSNKVTEKGKDVELRCDPISGHTALYWYRQSLGQGLEFLIYFQGNSAPDKSGLPSDRFSAERTGGSVSTLTIQRTQQEDSAVYLCASSQAGTSYYEQYFGPGTRLTVT.

This rearrangement joins TRBV1 to TRBJ1-2. TRBV1 is recorded as a pseudogene. The CDR3 runs to 17 residues. The CDR3 DNA follows: TGCACCAGCAGCCAAGATTACGGAGGGAGCCTCTTCTATGGCTACACCTTC. This sequence encodes CTSSQDYGGSLFYGYTF.